The source of this TCR beta chain is a study of blood T cell repertoires in COVID-19. Overall study: COVID-19 samples, acute and convalescent, were from the United States, Italy and Spain. Nucleic acid was either cDNA or gDNA, and it came from T cells, B-cell-depleted T cells, or PBMCs.

Profiled with immunoSEQ multiplex PCR; TCRdb holds only in-frame clones, not every one. The data contain 120,000 or so clones, 83% of them singletons. Losses at the gene ends were 7 bases for V and 2 bases for J; bases not matched to a gene: 5. CDR3 size: 14 residues. The germline CDR1 and CDR2 sequences are MNHEY and SVGAGI. The receptor comes from a man aged 80 or over with active or convalescent COVID-19. The chain carries TRBV6-5 and TRBJ1-2; TRBD1 matches 9 bases. Material for sequencing was peripheral blood. The CDR3 nucleotides are TGTGCCAGCATCGGGACAGGGAGGAACTATGGCTACACCTTC. It codes for CASIGTGRNYGYTF.